This T cell receptor (beta chain) was captured by sequencing in a study of blood T cell repertoires in COVID-19. Sequencing used immunoSEQ multiplex PCR; TCRdb keeps in-frame clones, though not all of them. The table records 110,000 to 150,000 clones, over 65% of them present only once. This CDR3 is built from 15 residues. J gave up 5 bases and V 2 bases, and 8 bases lay outside the gene matches. Looked up from germline, CDR1 is MNHEY and CDR2 is SMNVEV (reference sequence). The chain uses TRBV27 and TRBJ2-5; 7 bases line up with TRBD1. This receptor was taken from a woman in her 50s who had recovered from COVID-19. Sequencing used PBMCs or T cells enriched from blood (not recorded which). CDR3 coding DNA: TGTGCCAGCAGTTTAAGGTCCGACAGGGCTGAGACCCAGTACTTC. Translated: CASSLRSDRAETQYF.